One and the same sample provided the 8 T cell receptor beta chains below, sequenced in a study of blood T cells in healthy people across ages. A sample-barcoded 5' primer and a J-beta primer mix were used in a second PCR of roughly 6 to 12 cycles. TCRdb analysed the 5' RACE reads with MiXCR anew, one entry per CDR3 protein. The sample includes roughly 830,000 distinct CDR3 sequences, around 62% of them seen just once. Sequencing was performed on blood. Every receptor here comes from a man aged 25 to 45 in good health.

V gene TRBV9 combines with J gene TRBJ2-3, with TRBD2 matching 8 bases. Trimming at V came to 0 bases and at J to 6 bases, leaving 6 bases not matched to a gene. Germline assignment: CDR1 SGDLS and CDR2 YYNGEE. The CDR3 contains 15 residues. The CDR3: CASSVESGRGDTQYF. The DNA of the CDR3 is TGTGCCAGCAGCGTAGAAAGCGGGAGAGGGGATACGCAGTATTTT.

This chain uses TRBV6-5 with TRBJ2-1, with D unclear. V was pared by 2 bases and J by 7 bases, with 12 bases between. This CDR3 comprises 14 residues. CDR1 MNHEY and CDR2 SVGAGI come from the germline V gene. The CDR3 DNA reads TGTGCCAGCAGTTACGACGCACAGATAAATGAGCAGTTCTTC. This codes for CASSYDAQINEQFF.

This clonotype was seen a handful of times. The V and J genes are TRBV6-5 and TRBJ2-7; TRBD2 agrees at 8 bases. The end of the DNA fits TRBJ2-5 better, so the J call may be wrong. From germline, CDR1 is MNHEY and CDR2 SVGAGI. The length of the CDR3 is 15 residues. The CDR3 spells CASSPPGGEGETQYF. The CDR3 DNA follows: TGTGCCAGCAGTCCCCCCGGGGGGGAAGGAGAGACCCAGTACTTC.

The CDR3 region is CASSPIQGGDTEAFF. The DNA for the CDR3 is TGTGCCAGCTCACCAATCCAGGGTGGAGACACTGAAGCTTTCTTT. This chain joins TRBV18 and TRBJ1-1, with D possibly being TRBD1 (5 bases). V lost 2 bases, J lost 3 bases, and 13 bases lay in between. The CDR3 has 15 amino acids. Per the germline V gene, CDR1 is KGHSH and CDR2 is LQKENI.

The V call is TRBV5-1, the J call TRBJ2-4; tentatively, D is TRBD1 (6 bases). The CDR3 runs to 13 residues. V gave up 6 bases and J gave up 10 bases, with 17 bases separating them. Germline V gene sequence: CDR1 SGHRS, CDR2 YFSETQ. CDR3 sequence reads: CASNSTGKGIQYF. In nucleotides, the CDR3 is TGCGCCAGCAACTCGACAGGAAAAGGGATTCAGTACTTC.

The J gene is TRBJ2-3, the V gene TRBV30; perhaps TRBD2 as D (6 bases). The CDR3 is 15 residues long. The germline V and J ends were trimmed by 1 base and 4 bases, with 15 bases remaining between them. CDR1 GTSNPN and CDR2 SVGIG come from the germline V gene (reference sequence). The CDR3 DNA follows: TGTGCCTGGAGTGGGCTCCTAGGAGGGGCAGATACGCAGTATTTT. Its translation is CAWSGLLGGADTQYF.

V usage is TRBV5-1 and J usage is TRBJ2-2; 8 positions agree with TRBD1. This CDR3 contains 13 residues. The germline V gene encodes CDR1 SGHRS and CDR2 YFSETQ. Trimming cost V 4 bases and J 7 bases; bases outside gene matches: 3. CDR3: CASSLGQGGELFF. The CDR3 nucleotides are TGCGCCAGCAGCCTCGGACAGGGCGGGGAGCTGTTTTTT.

The rearrangement uses TRBV4-3 and TRBJ2-1; 9 bases are a match to TRBD2. The V and J ends lost 4 bases and 3 bases, in that order; junction bases with no gene match: 4. The CDR3 covers 15 residues. Germline CDR1 reads LGHNA; CDR2 reads YSLEER. CDR3 loop: CASSRTAGGYNEQFF. DNA of the CDR3: TGCGCCAGCAGCCGTACAGCGGGGGGCTACAATGAGCAGTTCTTC.